These 30 T cell receptor beta chains share one sample of origin, sequenced in a study of OX40 agonist ivuxolimab in advanced cancers. Clones were read by immunoSEQ multiplex PCR, and TCRdb kept only the in-frame ones, dropping some. The repertoire holds 65,000 to 80,000 clones, with roughly 80% as singletons. The sample here was CD4+ or CD8+ T cells sorted from blood, taken in a trial of the OX40 agonist ivuxolimab. Source of these receptors: an adult with an advanced solid tumor such as melanoma, head and neck, liver or kidney cancer.

This clone was detected once. The CDR3 coding sequence is TGTGCCAGCTCACCTCCAGTGTGGGAGAAGGGCACAGATACGCAGTATTTT. Residues: CASSPPVWEKGTDTQYF. The chain joins TRBV18 to TRBJ2-3, with D tentatively TRBD2 (5 bases). This CDR3 is 17 amino acids long. V gave up 3 bases and J gave up 1 base, with 17 bases separating them. Germline V CDR1 and CDR2: KGHSH, LQKENI. The full variable domain, its missing parts supplied by reference TRBV18 and TRBJ2-3, is NAGVMQNPRHLVRRRGQEARLRCSPMKGHSHVYWYRQLPEEGLKFMVYLQKENIIDESGMPKERFSAEFPKEGPSILRIQQVVRGDSAAYFCASSPPVWEKGTDTQYFGPGTRLTVL.

The chain combines TRBV9 with TRBJ1-2; 7 bases line up with TRBD1. The ends lost 4 bases at V and 2 bases at J; junction bases unmatched: 20. The CDR3 runs to 19 residues. In germline, CDR1 is SGDLS, CDR2 YYNGEE. In nucleotides, the CDR3 is TGTGCCAGCAGCATCCACAGCCGGGACAGCGATACCTCGAACTATGGCTACACCTTC. As protein: CASSIHSRDSDTSNYGYTF. The full variable domain, in which reference TRBV9 and TRBJ1-2 provide the parts outside the CDR3, is DSGVTQTPKHLITATGQRVTLRCSPRSGDLSVYWYQQSLDQGLQFLIQYYNGEERAKGNILERFSAQQFPDLHSELNLSSLELGDSALYFCASSIHSRDSDTSNYGYTFGSGTRLTVV.

In this sample, this clone turned up once. The gene calls are TRBV5-1 and TRBJ2-4; no clear D. The V end was cut by 0 bases, the J end by 4 bases, with 17 bases between. Germline values: CDR1 SGHRS, CDR2 YFSETQ. The CDR3 is 17 residues long. CDR3 sequence: CASSLADSLTAKNIQYF. CDR3 sequence (DNA): TGCGCCAGCAGCTTGGCCGATTCGTTAACGGCTAAAAACATTCAGTACTTC.

The gene calls are TRBV6-1 and TRBJ2-5; 7 nucleotides align to TRBD2. Germline CDR1 reads MNHNS; CDR2 reads SASEGT. Trimming removed 0 bases from V and 3 bases from J; junction bases left unmatched: 4. This CDR3 is built from 15 residues. The CDR3 nucleotides read TGTGCCAGCAGTGAAGCGTTGGGAGGGGAAGAGACCCAGTACTTC. Translation gives CASSEALGGEETQYF.

V usage is TRBV5-5 and J usage is TRBJ2-2; D might be TRBD1 or TRBD2, each matching 5 bases. The CDR3 extends over 18 amino acids. Per germline, CDR1 SGHKS and CDR2 YYEKEE (reference sequence). Between the trimmed V and J ends, which lost 0 bases and 7 bases, there was a span of 22 bases. The CDR3 DNA sequence: TGTGCCAGCAGCTTGGGCCACGGGACGTATGGAACGGGCGGGGAGCTGTTTTTT. Translation gives CASSLGHGTYGTGGELFF.

This rearrangement joins TRBV27 to TRBJ2-7, with a weak D call TRBD1 (5 bases). V lost 7 bases and J 6 bases, leaving 19 bases between the germline ends. Germline-derived CDR1 and CDR2 are MNHEY and SMNVEV (reference sequence). The CDR3 consists of 14 residues. CDR3 loop: CASKRQPHDGEQYF. DNA for the CDR3: TGTGCCAGCAAACGACAGCCGCATGATGGCGAGCAGTACTTC.

J is TRBJ2-5 and V is TRBV4-1; 9 nucleotides match TRBD2. The CDR3 spans 14 residues. Germline-derived CDR1 and CDR2 are MGHRA and YSYEKL. With 4 bases clipped from V and 9 bases from J, the junction kept 9 bases outside the gene matches. In nucleotides, the CDR3 is TGCGCCAGCAGCCTTAGCGGGAGTGATGGGGCCCAGTACTTC. Its protein product is CASSLSGSDGAQYF.

This chain joins TRBV30 and TRBJ2-3, with D unresolved. Trimming removed 8 bases from V and 3 bases from J, with 12 bases in between. The CDR3 runs 12 residues. Germline CDR1 GTSNPN, CDR2 SVGIG (reference sequence). The CDR3 sequence: CAGGPLTDTQYF. The CDR3 DNA sequence: TGTGCCGGTGGACCCCTTACAGATACGCAGTATTTT.

The genes are TRBV25-1 and TRBJ2-7; 12 bases agree with TRBD2. Trimming removed 2 bases from V and 6 bases from J; junction bases left unmatched: 8. The V gene's germline CDR1 is MGHDK and CDR2 SYGVNS. This CDR3 spans 16 amino acids. CDR3 coding DNA: TGTGCCAGCAGTGAACCGACTAGCGGGAGCCGGTCCGAGCAGTACTTC. This sequence encodes CASSEPTSGSRSEQYF.

The chain employs TRBV29-1 and TRBJ2-5; no firm D call. Germline CDR1 and CDR2: SQVTM and ANQGSEA. The CDR3 has 12 residues. V gave up 4 bases and J gave up 3 bases, with 9 bases separating them. The CDR3, as DNA: TGCAGCGTTGGCAAGACGGAAGAGACCCAGTACTTC. The encoded protein is CSVGKTEETQYF.

This clone was seen a single time. The chain employs TRBV10-1 and TRBJ1-5; D perhaps matches TRBD1 (6 bases). The CDR3 totals 18 residues. Germline V gene data show CDR1 as WNHNN and CDR2 as SYGVQD (reference sequence). The V and J ends lost 3 bases and 2 bases respectively, with 20 bases between them. The CDR3 spells CASSEYPSGGRCNQPQHF. CDR3 coding DNA: TGCGCCAGCAGTGAATACCCGTCTGGGGGCAGATGCAATCAGCCCCAGCATTTT.

In nucleotides, the CDR3 is TGTGCCAGCAGCTTGGGGACAGGGGGCCTAGCTTTCTTT. It specifies CASSLGTGGLAFF. This rearrangement joins TRBV7-2 to TRBJ1-1, with 12 bases lining up with TRBD1. Germline V gene data show CDR1 as SGHTA and CDR2 as FQGNSA. The V and J ends lost 3 bases and 10 bases, in that order; junction bases with no gene match: 3. There are 13 residues in the CDR3.

V gene TRBV18 combines with J gene TRBJ2-3; 9 bases fit TRBD2. V lost 3 bases, J lost 5 bases, and 3 bases stayed unmatched. There are 14 residues in the CDR3. Germline V gene data show CDR1 as KGHSH and CDR2 as LQKENI. CDR3 in DNA: TGTGCCAGCTCACCGGGACTAGCAGTAGATACGCAGTATTTT. Its protein is CASSPGLAVDTQYF.

V is TRBV30 and J is TRBJ1-1; D remains unclear. With 0 bases removed from V and 3 bases from J, the gap between germline ends came to 14 bases. CDR3 length equals 15 residues. The germline V gene has CDR1 GTSNPN and CDR2 SVGIG (reference sequence). CDR3 DNA sequence: TGTGCCTGGAGTGTACTCGGGGTAACGGACACTGAAGCTTTCTTT. Translation: CAWSVLGVTDTEAFF.

This clone appeared a single time. The chain recombines TRBV6-6 with TRBJ1-4; the D gene is possibly TRBD1 (5 bases). The V gene lost 0 bases and the J gene lost 8 bases, with 13 bases spanning the gap. The germline gives CDR1 MNHNY, CDR2 SVGAGI (reference sequence). The CDR3 length is 15 residues. This CDR3 is CASSYSIAGLEKLFF. The CDR3 DNA is TGTGCCAGCAGTTACTCCATCGCGGGACTCGAAAAACTGTTTTTT.

The chain links TRBV19 to TRBJ2-1; 10 bases are a match to TRBD2. CDR3 size: 16 residues. J lost 10 bases, V lost 1 base, and 10 bases had no gene match. The germline CDR1 and CDR2 sequences are LNHDA and SQIVND (reference sequence). In DNA form, the CDR3 reads TGTGCCAGTAGTATAGCTTCTAGCGGGAGTGCACGAGAGCAGTTCTTC. This codes for CASSIASSGSAREQFF.

With respect to this clone: Other DNA sequences from this sample encode an identical CDR3 as well. The chain couples TRBV7-9 to TRBJ2-5; a weak D match, TRBD1 (5 bases). The CDR3 extends over 13 amino acids. V lost 1 base and J 5 bases, leaving 8 bases between the germline ends. Germline V gene lookup returns CDR1 SEHNR and CDR2 FQNEAQ (reference sequence). As DNA, the CDR3 is TGTGCCAGCAGCTTAGGGGGCTGGGAGACCCAGTACTTC. Protein product: CASSLGGWETQYF.

This clone was picked up a small number of times. The chain joins TRBV6-6 to TRBJ1-2, with 7 bases lining up with TRBD1. CDR3 length equals 14 residues. V trimming: 6 bases; J trimming: 4 bases; junction bases outside the gene matches: 8. The germline V gene has CDR1 MNHNY and CDR2 SVGAGI (reference sequence). CDR3 nucleotide sequence: TGTGCCAGCAGACGACAGGGCGGGGGCTATGGCTACACCTTC. Residues: CASRRQGGGYGYTF.

V usage is TRBV2 and J usage is TRBJ2-1; 9 positions agree with TRBD2. V was clipped by 7 bases and J by 2 bases; unmatched bases: 6. Germline V CDR1 and CDR2: SNHLY, FYNNEI. This CDR3 comprises 15 residues. The CDR3 nucleotides are TGTGCCAGCACCGAAAGGACTAGCGCCTACAATGAGCAGTTCTTC. This gives the protein CASTERTSAYNEQFF.

This chain joins TRBV19 and TRBJ2-1; D gene uncertain. Germline-derived CDR1 and CDR2 are LNHDA and SQIVND (reference sequence). Trimming removed 3 bases at V and 6 bases at J, with 15 bases between. The CDR3 is made up of 15 amino acids. CDR3 residues: CASSIWENHGNEQFF. Here the CDR3 DNA reads TGTGCCAGTAGTATCTGGGAAAATCATGGCAATGAGCAGTTCTTC.

The V gene is TRBV10-3, the J gene TRBJ2-7; D possibly corresponds to TRBD2 (6 bases). Trimming stripped 10 bases from V and 0 bases from J, with 19 bases between. The length of the CDR3 is 15 residues. In germline, CDR1 is ENHRY, CDR2 SYGVKD. CDR3 nucleotide sequence: TGTGCCACGCGACGGGAGAGAGGGGCCTCCTACGAGCAGTACTTC. Its translation is CATRRERGASYEQYF.

V gene TRBV4-1 combines with J gene TRBJ2-3; D gene uncertain. Trimming left V 0 bases short and J 1 base short, with 14 bases between. Germline V gene lookup returns CDR1 MGHRA and CDR2 YSYEKL. There are 17 residues in the CDR3. This CDR3 reads CASSQDDRPSGTDTQYF. The CDR3 nucleotides read TGCGCCAGCAGCCAAGATGACCGGCCATCGGGCACAGATACGCAGTATTTT.

The V call is TRBV9, the J call TRBJ2-1; 8 nucleotides agree with TRBD2. The CDR3 sequence is 15 residues long. The germline CDR1 and CDR2 sequences are SGDLS and YYNGEE. The trim removed 2 bases at V and 0 bases at J, leaving 1 base unmatched. The CDR3 reads CASSVSGSSYNEQFF. CDR3 bases: TGTGCCAGCAGCGTCAGCGGGAGCTCCTACAATGAGCAGTTCTTC.

This chain joins TRBV5-1 and TRBJ1-2; D is unresolved. Trimming cost V 2 bases and J 4 bases, with 21 bases left between them. The CDR3 sequence is 17 residues long. CDR1 and CDR2 (germline): SGHRS, YFSETQ. CDR3 bases: TGCGCCAGCAGCTTCCGTGGACCCCGGGAAAAAGGCTATGGCTACACCTTC. Translated, it gives CASSFRGPREKGYGYTF. The variable domain in full, with the rest retrieved from reference TRBV5-1 and TRBJ1-2, is KAGVTQTPRYLIKTRGQQVTLSCSPISGHRSVSWYQQTPGQGLQFLFEYFSETQRNKGNFPGRFSGRQFSNSRSEMNVSTLELGDSALYLCASSFRGPREKGYGYTFGSGTRLTVV.

J is TRBJ2-3 and V is TRBV29-1; weak D call: TRBD2 (6 bases). Trimming pared 2 bases from V and 4 bases from J, leaving 13 bases between. The CDR3 is made up of 14 amino acids. Germline V gene lookup returns CDR1 SQVTM and CDR2 ANQGSEA. The CDR3 nucleotides read TGCAGCGTTGAACGACTAGTGTGGGCAGATACGCAGTATTTT. Protein: CSVERLVWADTQYF.

V and J are TRBV28 and TRBJ2-3; D not certain. This CDR3 region has 16 residues. Trimming pared 6 bases from V and 6 bases from J, leaving 22 bases between. CDR1 and CDR2 (germline): MDHEN, SYDVKM. The CDR3 DNA reads TGTGCCAGCAGGCTCTTAAGTAGCTCCGCGGAGGATACGCAGTATTTT. Its protein is CASRLLSSSAEDTQYF.

The rearrangement links TRBV11-2 to TRBJ2-1, with D perhaps matching TRBD2 (5 bases). The ends were cut back, 1 base at V and 4 bases at J, with 5 bases in the middle. From germline, CDR1 is SGHAT and CDR2 FQNNGV. CDR3 size: 13 residues. CDR3 loop: CASSLGEYNEQFF. CDR3 nucleotide sequence: TGTGCCAGCAGCTTAGGGGAGTACAATGAGCAGTTCTTC.

The CDR3 sequence: CASSPSRNTDTQYF. The CDR3 DNA reads as TGTGCCAGCTCACCATCGCGGAACACAGATACGCAGTATTTT. The chain combines TRBV18 with TRBJ2-3, with no clear D. Germline CDR1 reads KGHSH; CDR2 reads LQKENI. The CDR3 length is 14 residues. Trimming left V 2 bases short and J 2 bases short, with 8 bases between.

The genes are TRBV11-2 and TRBJ2-3, with TRBD2 as a possible D gene (5 bases). Germline V lookup: CDR1 SGHAT, CDR2 FQNNGV. Between the trimmed V and J ends, which lost 2 bases and 0 bases, there was a span of 12 bases. The CDR3 runs to 16 residues. The CDR3 DNA reads as TGTGCCAGCAGCTTAAGATTAGCGCATAGCACAGATACGCAGTATTTT. Translating gives CASSLRLAHSTDTQYF.

This clone was detected many times. The CDR3 nucleotides are TGTGCCAGCAGTCAACAACAGGGTGTTAACTATGGCTACACCTTC. Translation: CASSQQQGVNYGYTF. The chain carries TRBV6-5 and TRBJ1-2, with a possible D match to TRBD1 (6 bases). CDR1 and CDR2 from the germline V gene are MNHEY and SVGAGI. The ends were cut back, 5 bases at V and 1 base at J, with 14 bases in the middle. CDR3 length equals 15 residues.